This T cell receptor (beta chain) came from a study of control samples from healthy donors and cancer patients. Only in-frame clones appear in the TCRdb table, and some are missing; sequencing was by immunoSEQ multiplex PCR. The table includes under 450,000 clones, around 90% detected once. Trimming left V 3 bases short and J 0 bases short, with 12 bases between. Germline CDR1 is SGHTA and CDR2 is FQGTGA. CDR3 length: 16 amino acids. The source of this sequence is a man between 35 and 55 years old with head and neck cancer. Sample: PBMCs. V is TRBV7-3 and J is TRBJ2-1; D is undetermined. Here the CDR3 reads CASSFTPVSSYNEQFF. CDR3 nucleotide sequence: TGTGCCAGCAGCTTTACCCCAGTGAGCTCCTACAATGAGCAGTTCTTC. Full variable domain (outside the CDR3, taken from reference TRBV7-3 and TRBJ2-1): GAGVSQTPSNKVTEKGKYVELRCDPISGHTALYWYRQSLGQGPEFLIYFQGTGAADDSGLPNDRFFAVRPEGSVSTLKIQRTERGDSAVYLCASSFTPVSSYNEQFFGPGTRLTVL.